The 17 T cell receptor beta chains in this list originate from one sample, sequenced in a study of human T cells and chemical hapten exposure. Time point denoted: pre-sensitization, week 0. Specified treatment: therapeutic diphenylcyclopropenone sensitization with weekly scalp DPC. TCRdb re-called the RACE reads with MiXCR, one entry per CDR3 protein. The table has roughly 380,000 distinct CDR3 sequences, 4% to 6% seen once; the top ten hold 2.5% to 3%. Sequenced here: whole blood, sampled in connection with sensitization to the hapten diphenylcyclopropenone (DPC). All receptors come from a woman aged 50 to 60 with alopecia areata. Some clones in this sample may be carry-over from other donors' samples.

This rearrangement joins TRBV5-4 to TRBJ1-1; D gene uncertain. The CDR3 loop spans 13 amino acids. Trimming removed 5 bases at V and 3 bases at J, with 11 bases between. Germline V lookup: CDR1 SGHNT, CDR2 YYREEE (reference sequence). For the CDR3, the DNA is TGTGCCAGCAGGACTGAGGAGGACACTGAAGCTTTCTTT. Its translation is CASRTEEDTEAFF.

V usage is TRBV6-1 and J usage is TRBJ1-5; 10 positions match TRBD1. V lost 6 bases to trimming and J lost 5 bases; unmatched junction nucleotides: 4. This CDR3 is built from 14 residues. CDR1 and CDR2 (germline): MNHNS, SASEGT. DNA of the CDR3: TGTGCCAGCAGGGGACAGGGGCCGGATCAGCCCCAGCATTTT. Protein product: CASRGQGPDQPQHF.

This clonotype occurred many times. The rearrangement uses TRBV20-1 and TRBJ2-1; possibly TRBD1 for D (6 bases). Per germline, CDR1 DFQATT and CDR2 SNEGSKA (reference sequence). Trimming removed 6 bases at V and 2 bases at J, with 17 bases between. The CDR3 extends over 15 amino acids. The chain's CDR3 is CSAPKDSGAYNEQFF. CDR3 DNA sequence: TGCAGTGCCCCGAAGGATTCAGGGGCCTACAATGAGCAGTTCTTC.

This clonotype was observed a few times. The chain couples TRBV6-6 to TRBJ2-5, with 8 bases lining up with TRBD2. Germline V lookup: CDR1 MNHNY, CDR2 SVGAGI (reference sequence). The CDR3 consists of 17 residues. Trimming at V came to 0 bases and at J to 0 bases, leaving 6 bases not matched to a gene. The CDR3: CASSYSRKRGHQETQYF. CDR3 nucleotide sequence: TGTGCCAGCAGTTACTCGAGAAAGCGGGGGCACCAAGAGACCCAGTACTTC.

Ten or more counts support this clonotype. The chain recombines TRBV28 with TRBJ2-5; 9 bases are a match to TRBD2. Germline assignment: CDR1 MDHEN and CDR2 SYDVKM. The trim removed 7 bases at V and 3 bases at J, leaving 12 bases unmatched. The CDR3 has 16 residues. The CDR3 loop is CASTPGVAGAKETQYF. Written as DNA, the CDR3 is TGTGCCAGCACCCCCGGGGTAGCGGGAGCCAAAGAGACCCAGTACTTC.

The genes are TRBV9 and TRBJ1-3; 8 bases line up with TRBD1. V lost 1 base to trimming and J lost 0 bases; unmatched junction nucleotides: 6. Germline V gene lookup returns CDR1 SGDLS and CDR2 YYNGEE. The CDR3 consists of 17 residues. DNA for the CDR3: TGTGCCAGCAGCGTAAACCAGGGGGCAGCCTCTGGAAACACCATATATTTT. Translation: CASSVNQGAASGNTIYF.

The sample holds a few counts of this clonotype. The rearrangement uses TRBV12-3 or TRBV12-4 and TRBJ1-1; D uncertain. The CDR3 extends over 11 amino acids. Trimming took 3 bases from V and 7 from J, leaving 6 bases between them. CDR3 amino acids: CASSFSVEAFF. Here the CDR3 DNA reads TGTGCCAGCAGTTTTTCGGTTGAAGCTTTCTTT.

This clonotype was counted many times. The chain links TRBV6-5 to TRBJ2-5; 8 nucleotides agree with TRBD1. The CDR3 totals 14 residues. V shed 10 bases, J shed 1 base, and the junction held 8 bases outside the gene matches. Germline CDR1 is MNHEY and CDR2 is SVGAGI. DNA for the CDR3: TGTGCCACCAGGGACAGGAGACTCCAAGAGACCCAGTACTTC. This encodes CATRDRRLQETQYF.

This clonotype was detected many times. The chain couples TRBV3-1 to TRBJ2-2, with D possibly matching TRBD2 (6 bases). The V and J ends lost 6 bases and 2 bases respectively, with 16 bases between them. The CDR3 runs to 16 residues. Germline V gives CDR1 LGHDT, CDR2 YNNKEL (reference sequence). The CDR3 DNA is TGTGCCAGCAGTCCCCTCACCGGGGGTAACACCGGGGAGCTGTTTTTT. It yields the protein CASSPLTGGNTGELFF. The variable domain in full, completed from reference TRBV3-1 and TRBJ2-2, reads DTAVSQTPKYLVTQMGNDKSIKCEQNLGHDTMYWYKQDSKKFLKIMFSYNNKELIINETVPNRFSPKSPDKAHLNLHINSLELGDSAVYFCASSPLTGGNTGELFFGEGSRLTVL.

This clonotype was counted at least ten times. The chain carries TRBV20-1 and TRBJ1-2; a weak D match, TRBD1 (6 bases). The CDR3 runs to 17 residues. V lost 0 bases and J 5 bases, leaving 22 bases between the germline ends. The germline V gene has CDR1 DFQATT and CDR2 SNEGSKA (reference sequence). The CDR3 nucleotides read TGCAGTGCTAGAGATCACGGCCGGGGGCCGGCTACATATGGCTACACCTTC. Its translation is CSARDHGRGPATYGYTF.

This clonotype has only a few counts. The rearrangement uses TRBV12-3 or TRBV12-4 and TRBJ1-2; D may be TRBD1 (6 bases). The CDR3 has 13 amino acids. The V gene lost 6 bases and the J gene lost 4 bases, with 12 bases spanning the gap. The CDR3 DNA is TGTGCCAGCAGATCACAGGGACCCTATGGCTACACCTTC. Amino acid sequence: CASRSQGPYGYTF.

This clonotype appeared a few times. The chain couples TRBV15 to TRBJ1-5; 7 nucleotides align to TRBD1. The junction had 5 bases not matched to a gene; V was cut back by 4 bases and J by 2 bases. The CDR3 spans 15 residues. The germline V gene has CDR1 LNHNV and CDR2 YYDKDF (reference sequence). This CDR3 reads CATSTFQGGNQPQHF. DNA for the CDR3: TGTGCCACCAGCACCTTTCAGGGGGGCAATCAGCCCCAGCATTTT.

This clonotype was picked up a small number of times. The chain employs TRBV30 and TRBJ1-2, with D possibly TRBD1 on 5 matching bases. V was shortened by 0 bases and J by 9 bases, with 17 bases between the two germline ends. Germline V gene data show CDR1 as GTSNPN and CDR2 as SVGIG (reference sequence). This CDR3 is built from 14 residues. CDR3 bases: TGTGCCTGGAGTGTAGTGGGCAGGGCTTTCAGCTACACCTTC. Encoded protein: CAWSVVGRAFSYTF.

This clonotype was detected ten times or more. The rearrangement uses TRBV21-1 and TRBJ2-7; the D call TRBD2 from the table was never checked on the DNA. TRBV21-1 is marked as a pseudogene. The CDR3 is made up of 18 amino acids. The CDR3 bases are TGTGCCAGCAGCAAAGCGCTTTCGCTAGCGGGAGGGCCTGTCGAGCAGTACTTC. It translates to CASSKALSLAGGPVEQYF.

This clonotype was picked up many times. The chain links TRBV12-2 to TRBJ2-1; the table's D gene call, TRBD2, was not cross checked with the DNA. TRBV12-2 is a listed pseudogene. The CDR3 spans 16 residues. The chain's CDR3 is CASRFLGLAVYNEQFF. The CDR3 bases are TGTGCAAGTCGCTTCCTAGGACTAGCGGTATACAATGAGCAGTTCTTC.

This clonotype was observed at least ten times. The rearrangement links TRBV4-1 to TRBJ2-2; D not resolved. The germline V gene encodes CDR1 MGHRA and CDR2 YSYEKL. V shed 0 bases and J shed 6 bases, with 5 bases lying between them. The CDR3 length is 13 residues. The CDR3: CASSQERSGELFF. CDR3 coding DNA: TGCGCCAGCAGCCAAGAGAGATCCGGGGAGCTGTTTTTT.

This clonotype has a count of ten or more. V is TRBV3-1 and J is TRBJ2-3; TRBD2 aligns across 8 bases. V lost 2 bases to trimming and J lost 0 bases; unmatched junction nucleotides: 4. From germline, CDR1 is LGHDT and CDR2 YNNKEL (reference sequence). This CDR3 contains 16 residues. CDR3 amino acids: CASSQWRGASTDTQYF. CDR3 coding DNA: TGTGCCAGCAGCCAATGGCGGGGGGCCAGCACAGATACGCAGTATTTT.